This T cell receptor beta chain is from a study of regulatory T cells in long-lasting Graves disease (dated by TCRdb to about 2021). In terms of the full investigation: In the newly diagnosed Graves' disease group, patients had been taking antithyroid drugs for less than 3 months. A total of around 35 samples underwent TCR sequencing: about 13 from persistent and about 20 from newly diagnosed Graves' disease patients. This study used TCR sequencing and RNA sequencing of peripheral blood to compare persistent Graves' disease patients against newly diagnosed Graves' disease patients. The study was conducted in China and was registered as a clinical trial. On the study overall, not on this receptor specifically: The study examined only peripheral blood because the primary lesion, thyroid tissue, could not be accessed. Compared with newly diagnosed patients, patients with persistent Graves' disease had lower TCR Shannon entropy and fewer highly expanded clones, which suggests clonal expansion. The authors noted that the small sample size was a limitation that may lower accuracy. Preferential use of TRBV28, TRBJ1-2 and TRBJ2-5 was observed in persistent disease, whereas TRBV20-1 and TRBJ2-1 were favored in newly diagnosed disease. More public clonotypes were shared among persistent patients (roughly 2,900) than among newly diagnosed patients (under 1,000). Sequencing and analysis were limited to the TCR beta chain.

The label giving this sample's time point can be read as: newly diagnosed GD, antithyroid drugs for less than 3 months. For both TCR sequencing and RNA sequencing, RNA was extracted from PBMCs using TRIzol. The diagnosis of Graves' disease followed American Thyroid Association guidelines. Patients were recruited from an endocrinology department in Xi'an, China. Each patient gave roughly 10 milliliters of peripheral blood, collected in an EDTA anticoagulant tube. PBMCs were isolated by Ficoll Paque Plus density gradient separation without further T cell sorting. An Agilent 2100 Bioanalyzer and agarose gel were used to check RNA quality, and a NanoDrop 2000 was used to measure RNA concentration. The CDR3, from cysteine to phenylalanine, totals 15 residues. The entry retains the CDR3 DNA only, 45 bases that are in frame from base 1. Deletion took 4 bases off V and 6 bases off J, with a span of 19 bases between the germline ends. From a lookup of the germline V gene (reference sequence), CDR1 and CDR2 are SGHNT and YYREEE.

In its sample, this clonotype was seen a few times. The target of this receptor is not known. Within one base of it there is no much larger clone, and no base qualities were kept. The library was produced with multiplex PCR. Sequencing was carried out with an Illumina HiSeq 4000. CDR3 regions were amplified by Arm-PCR with iRepertoire HTBI primers to construct TCR beta libraries. PCR products were gel purified before sequencing. The authors processed their data as follows. Across samples, 55 to 80 TRBV and 13 to 15 TRBJ segments were identified and used for gene usage analysis of CDR3 amino acid clonotypes. COPE and FqMerger were used to merge filtered high-quality paired reads into contigs. BLAST was used to align contigs to IMGT TRBV, TRBD and TRBJ reference genes, with CDR3 defined following IMGT. Any clonotype with a frequency above 0.1% was classified as a highly expanded clone. Repertoire diversity was measured by Shannon entropy, and V-J evenness by the Gini coefficient. Public clonotypes were defined as clonotypes shared by more than one individual. TCRdb itself trimmed the public reads at Q25 with fastp, ran MiXCR and retained productive beta chains. Records with the same CDR3 protein are collapsed into one entry carrying the most frequent genes and DNA. TCRdb's processing, not the authors', yielded these V and J calls. In this sample the table shows roughly 500,000 distinct CDR3 sequences, about 12% of which occur a single time. The ten largest make up 8.9% of the sample.

These records were also assigned to another study, of T cells in Graves' hyperthyroidism and ophthalmopathy. Taken from the second paper: Graves' hyperthyroidism was defined as stable when no progression to ophthalmopathy occurred over 18 months of follow-up. Hyperthyroidism patients were newly diagnosed, had a disease duration of under 2 months, and were aged 18 to 65 years. Patients with uncontrolled infections, other autoimmune diseases, pregnancy or lactation were excluded. Diagnoses were based on clinical symptoms, serum thyroxine and TRAb, thyroid ultrasound and orbital computed tomography. The TCR CDR3 was subjected to a first round of RT-PCR using the HTBI primer set and the Qiagen OneStep RT-PCR kit. Most expanded thyroid clonotypes (frequency above 0.001) were also detected in blood, suggesting blood repertoires may reflect thyroid immune responses. Ophthalmopathy was separated from stable hyperthyroidism by a 13 V-J signature model, with around 90% sensitivity and just over 81% specificity obtained in cross-validation and 80%/75% obtained in testing. In validation, progression to ophthalmopathy was predicted by the model with 70.59% sensitivity and roughly 76% specificity, a median of around 6.5 months before onset. To identify distinguishing TCR V-J signatures, a discovery cohort of about 95 patients was used, comprising under 45 with Graves' ophthalmopathy and 57 with stable Graves' hyperthyroidism. Prospective prediction of ophthalmopathy was tested in an independent validation cohort of fewer than 20 hyperthyroidism patients and 17 patients who later progressed to ophthalmopathy. The roughly 91 discovery patients were randomly split 7:3 into training and test sets. In addition, the study compared T-cell repertoires in thyroid tissue and in blood from several Graves' hyperthyroidism patients. Following sampling, methimazole starting at 30 mg daily was given to hyperthyroidism patients, and high-dose intravenous methylprednisolone was given to ophthalmopathy patients. The libraries were constructed in a second round of multiplex PCR and then size-selected and purified. The libraries were sequenced on an Illumina HiSeq2000 using paired-end 100 bp reads. Raw data were processed with SOAPnuke, discarding reads with adapters, uncalled bases, mean Phred below 15, or no exact constant-primer or identifier match. COPE v1.2.5 was used to merge the high-quality paired reads, and each unique nucleotide sequence was defined as a clonotype. MiTCR v1.1 was used to align clonotypes to the IMGT TRBV, TRBD and TRBJ reference segments. The analysis included only V-J combinations with a frequency above 0.0001, which together covered around 99% of the repertoires. A TCS score was defined as the ratio of F50 (clonal expansion) to E x V (chaos), with BLOSUM62-based TCRdist applied between CDR3 peptides within each V-J. Welch's t-statistics and random forest reduced 450 to 600 V-J features to 13, which were used in a naive Bayes classifier (R e1071). Sample size was not statistically predetermined, and investigators were not blinded to group allocation. According to the paper, TCR Vbeta CDR3 sequencing was carried out on roughly 130 peripheral blood samples, which came from under 50 ophthalmopathy, 80 or so hyperthyroidism and roughly 17 progressor patients.

The chain employs TRBV5-4 and TRBJ1-2, and TRBD1 may be the D gene, going by 6 matching bases. This sequence was found in a woman between 25 and 40 years old with Graves disease. Donor details come from another sample of the same person, matched by shared clones. Sequenced material: peripheral blood mononuclear cells (PBMCs), taken at new diagnosis, from a patient treated with antithyroid drugs. The nucleotide sequence reads TGTGCCAGCAGCACCTCGAAGGGCAGGGGAAATGGCTACACCTTC. It specifies CASSTSKGRGNGYTF.